A single sample gave rise to the 19 T cell receptor beta chains below, sequenced in a study of blood T cells in healthy people across ages. Alongside a J-beta primer mix, a sample-barcoded 5' primer served in a second PCR lasting about 7 to 12 cycles. TCRdb itself ran the 5' RACE reads through MiXCR, one entry per CDR3 protein. In the table there are around 700,000 distinct CDR3 sequences, roughly 25% of which are singletons. These data were also filed under a second study, of T cells of mothers and their children.

Sequencing input: blood. The receptor set was obtained from a boy between 10 and 17 years old in good health.

Many counts were recorded for this clonotype. The chain uses TRBV7-8 and TRBJ2-7; D gene uncertain. The V end lost 0 bases, the J end lost 4 bases, and 7 bases lay between the germline ends. Germline V CDR1 and CDR2: SGHVS, FQNEAQ. There are 13 residues in the CDR3. CDR3 sequence (DNA): TGTGCCAGCAGCTTAGCGCAAGGGTACGAGCAGTACTTC. Translation: CASSLAQGYEQYF.

The chain employs TRBV5-1 and TRBJ2-1, with TRBD1 matching 9 bases. The CDR3 is made up of 16 amino acids. Germline V CDR1 and CDR2: SGHRS, YFSETQ. The trim removed 0 bases at V and 4 bases at J, leaving 5 bases unmatched. CDR3 sequence (DNA): TGCGCCAGCAGCTTGGCGGGACAGGGAGAGTACAATGAGCAGTTCTTC. Protein product: CASSLAGQGEYNEQFF.

This clonotype came up a few times. The chain links TRBV7-9 to TRBJ2-3; 10 bases line up with TRBD1. Losses at the gene ends were 4 bases for V and 4 bases for J; bases not matched to a gene: 5. Germline V gene sequence: CDR1 SEHNR, CDR2 FQNEAQ (reference sequence). The CDR3 totals 15 residues. The CDR3 reads CASSSGTGESDTQYF. Here the CDR3 DNA reads TGTGCCAGCAGCTCCGGGACAGGGGAGTCAGATACGCAGTATTTT.

This clonotype showed up just a few times. The chain carries TRBV20-1 and TRBJ2-3, with 10 nucleotides matching TRBD2. J lost 2 bases, V lost 3 bases, and 5 bases had no gene match. Germline V gene data show CDR1 as DFQATT and CDR2 as SNEGSKA (reference sequence). There are 15 residues in the CDR3. Here the CDR3 reads CSASPLAGDTDTQYF. The CDR3 coding sequence is TGCAGTGCTAGTCCCCTAGCGGGGGACACAGATACGCAGTATTTT.

The gene calls are TRBV6-1 and TRBJ2-7; TRBD1 agrees at 11 bases. The V gene's germline CDR1 is MNHNS and CDR2 SASEGT. The CDR3 consists of 16 residues. The trim removed 0 bases at V and 4 bases at J, leaving 5 bases unmatched. The CDR3 nucleotides are TGTGCCAGCAGTGAAGCGCTCGGGACAGGGGGTTACGAGCAGTACTTC. Residues: CASSEALGTGGYEQYF.

This clonotype was counted a few times. The junction departs from germline at one end; a sequencing error may be responsible. The V and J genes are TRBV20-1 and TRBJ2-7; 9 nucleotides agree with TRBD1. There are 15 residues in the CDR3. Germline CDR1 and CDR2: DFQATT and SNEGSKA (reference sequence). CDR3 in amino acids: CSARAGGTGIHEQCF. The CDR3 DNA follows: TGCAGTGCTAGAGCTGGGGGGACAGGGATCCACGAGCAGTGCTTC.

The chain couples TRBV6-5 to TRBJ2-5; D is undetermined. CDR3 length: 13 amino acids. With 8 bases removed from V and 2 bases from J, the gap between germline ends came to 12 bases. Germline V gives CDR1 MNHEY, CDR2 SVGAGI. Written as DNA, the CDR3 is TGTGCCAGCGCTGATAACGTGCAAGAGACCCAGTACTTC. It translates to CASADNVQETQYF.

This clonotype was observed a handful of times. The V gene is TRBV7-3, the J gene TRBJ2-1, with D perhaps assigned TRBD1 or TRBD2 (5 bases each). CDR3 length: 15 residues. Looked up from germline, CDR1 is SGHTA and CDR2 is FQGTGA. V shed 5 bases and J shed 7 bases, with 18 bases lying between them. The CDR3 protein is CASSTDGTLGNEQFF. CDR3 DNA: TGTGCCAGCAGCACCGACGGGACCCTCGGGAATGAGCAGTTCTTC.

The chain links TRBV24-1 to TRBJ2-6; D is ambiguous. The CDR3 extends over 13 amino acids. V lost 7 bases, J lost 2 bases, and 5 bases lay in between. From germline, CDR1 is KGHDR and CDR2 SFDVKD. This CDR3 reads CATRETGANVLTF. As DNA, the CDR3 is TGTGCCACCAGGGAGACTGGGGCCAACGTCCTGACTTTC.

This clonotype was observed a few times. The V call is TRBV3-1, the J call TRBJ2-7, with 8 bases identical to TRBD2. Judging by the DNA end, TRBJ2-1 fits better; the J call may be wrong. Per the germline V gene, CDR1 is LGHDT and CDR2 is YNNKEL (reference sequence). The CDR3 extends over 14 amino acids. CDR3 in amino acids: CAQVSGGRLDEQFF. CDR3 nucleotides: TGTGCTCAGGTCAGCGGGGGACGCTTGGATGAGCAGTTCTTC.

V is TRBV10-3 and J is TRBJ1-1; D unclear. In germline, CDR1 is ENHRY, CDR2 SYGVKD. The CDR3 has 13 residues. Deletions cut 4 bases from V and 1 base from J, with 7 bases between. CDR3 amino acids: CAISAEQNTEAFF. The CDR3 DNA follows: TGTGCCATCAGTGCGGAACAGAACACTGAAGCTTTCTTT.

Details on this clonotype: At one end, the junction sequence differs from germline, possibly due to a read error. The chain combines TRBV7-2 with TRBJ2-1; TRBD2 might be the D (6 bases). Per the germline V gene, CDR1 is SGHTA and CDR2 is FQGNSA. The CDR3 spans 13 residues. The CDR3 coding sequence is TGCGCCAGCAGCCAAGATCGGGGGTCCCTGGTGTTCTTC. It codes for CASSQDRGSLVFF.

Note on this clonotype: A read error may produce the germline difference seen at one junction end. The gene calls are TRBV7-2 and TRBJ2-2; D is possibly TRBD1 (7 bases). Germline V gene data show CDR1 as SGHTA and CDR2 as FQGNSA. The length of the CDR3 is 15 residues. The CDR3 coding sequence is TGTGCCAGCAGCCCCGCAGGGGGTGACACCGGGGGGCTGTTTTTT. Its protein is CASSPAGGDTGGLFF.

The chain uses TRBV7-8 and TRBJ2-7; possibly TRBD1 for D (5 bases). This CDR3 has 13 amino acids. The V gene's germline CDR1 is SGHVS and CDR2 FQNEAQ. Between the trimmed V and J ends, which lost 5 bases and 3 bases, there was a span of 11 bases. CDR3 loop: CASSPSGIYEQYF. The CDR3 DNA reads TGTGCCAGCAGCCCCTCAGGGATCTACGAGCAGTACTTC.

This clonotype was seen more than once but under ten times. This chain links TRBV2 with TRBJ2-5; D is uncertain. This CDR3 comprises 13 residues. The germline CDR1 and CDR2 sequences are SNHLY and FYNNEI. Deletions cut 3 bases from V and 1 base from J, with 6 bases between. The CDR3 DNA reads TGTGCCAGCAGTGACTGGGTCCAAGAGACCCAGTACTTC. Translating it yields CASSDWVQETQYF.

The genes are TRBV4-1 and TRBJ2-7, with D possibly matching TRBD1 (6 bases). Trimming removed 2 bases at V and 4 bases at J, with 15 bases between. Germline V gene sequence: CDR1 MGHRA, CDR2 YSYEKL. CDR3 size: 15 residues. CDR3 protein: CASSQKAGDLYEQYF. CDR3 nucleotides: TGCGCCAGCAGCCAAAAGGCAGGGGACCTATACGAGCAGTACTTC.

This clonotype has only a few counts. J is TRBJ2-1 and V is TRBV27; D tentatively reads TRBD1 or TRBD2 (5 bases each). The CDR3 has 15 residues. Germline-derived CDR1 and CDR2 are MNHEY and SMNVEV (reference sequence). V was shortened by 2 bases and J by 7 bases, with 15 bases between the two germline ends. Written as DNA, the CDR3 is TGTGCCAGCAGTTTAAGGGGAGCAAACTCGAATGAGCAGTTCTTC. This translates into CASSLRGANSNEQFF.

Concerning this clonotype itself: The CDR3 does not end in the conserved phenylalanine or tryptophan, so this is likely a read error. V is TRBV20-1 and J is TRBJ1-2; D is possibly TRBD1 (5 bases). The CDR3 loop spans 14 amino acids. Germline-derived CDR1 and CDR2 are DFQATT and SNEGSKA (reference sequence). V gave up 0 bases and J gave up 2 bases, with 10 bases separating them. CDR3 DNA: TGCAGTGCTAGAGAGCAGAAGGGGAACTATGGCTACACCCTC. It specifies CSAREQKGNYGYTL.

The sample holds one count of this clonotype. Written as DNA, the CDR3 is TGTGCCAGTACCGGACTAAACTCCTACAATGAGCAGTTCTTC. Translation: CASTGLNSYNEQFF. This chain joins TRBV19 and TRBJ2-1, with a tentative D call TRBD2 (6 bases). The CDR3 consists of 14 residues. Between the trimmed V and J ends, which lost 7 bases and 0 bases, there was a span of 10 bases. Germline V gene sequence: CDR1 LNHDA, CDR2 SQIVND (reference sequence). The full variable domain, with the rest looked up from reference TRBV19 and TRBJ2-1, is DGGITQSPKYLFRKEGQNVTLSCEQNLNHDAMYWYRQDPGQGLRLIYYSQIVNDFQKGDIAEGYSVSREKKESFPLTVTSAQKNPTAFYLCASTGLNSYNEQFFGPGTRLTVL.